This TCR beta chain was identified during a study of early T cells in non-severe SARS-CoV-2 infection. TCRdb passed the 5' RACE reads through MiXCR, listing each CDR3 protein once. The table has around 50,000 distinct CDR3 sequences, 5.5% to 6.5% seen once. This clonotype was found many times. The CDR3 extends over 12 amino acids. V was shortened by 6 bases and J by 4 bases, with 6 bases between the two germline ends. CDR1 MNHEY and CDR2 SVGAGI come from the germline V gene. This clonotype was sampled from an adult who was a healthcare worker with PCR-confirmed SARS-CoV-2 infection or an uninfected control (not recorded which). The sequenced sample was whole blood. This chain connects TRBV6-5 to TRBJ1-4; D remains ambiguous. CDR3 bases: TGTGCCAGCAGACGGTTTAATGAAAAACTGTTTTTT. This codes for CASRRFNEKLFF.